This TCR beta chain was captured by sequencing in a study of T-cell reconstitution after alpha-beta-depleted transplantation in children. Unique molecular identifiers tagged the TCRbeta library. TCRdb recomputed calls from the PCR reads with MiXCR, one row per CDR3 protein. The sample shows about 600,000 distinct CDR3 sequences, roughly a tenth of them seen only once. The sequencing here drew on PBMCs from the stem cell graft donor, taken from the stem cell graft. The clonotype comes from a human donor who donated a stem cell graft to a child with acute myeloid leukemia.

CDR3: CASSEGVRLAETDTQYF. The CDR3 bases are TGTGCCAGCAGTGAAGGGGTGAGACTAGCGGAAACAGATACGCAGTATTTT. This chain uses TRBV2 with TRBJ2-3; TRBD2 matches at 9 bases. Germline CDR1 SNHLY, CDR2 FYNNEI. This CDR3 has 17 residues. Germline trimming cut 1 base from V and 3 bases from J; bases unmatched to any gene: 8.